This note documents a single T cell receptor beta chain sequence. The data derive from a study of cytotoxic CD8 clonotypes in ibrutinib-treated CLL. TCRdb's copy holds only in-frame clones and misses some; the assay was immunoSEQ multiplex PCR. The sample has hundreds of thousands of clones; more than 70% are singletons. The starting material was PBMCs, obtained after 12 months of ibrutinib treatment. This receptor was obtained from a human donor with chronic lymphocytic leukemia.

The DNA for the CDR3 is TGTGCCAGCTCACCAGGAACGACGGAGGGAATCTTGTTCTTC. It codes for CASSPGTTEGILFF. The rearrangement links TRBV18 to TRBJ2-1; the D gene is possibly TRBD2 (6 bases). With 2 bases removed from V and 15 bases from J, the gap between germline ends came to 20 bases. The CDR3 spans 14 residues. Looked up from germline, CDR1 is KGHSH and CDR2 is LQKENI.